This T cell receptor beta chain was sequenced during a study of blood T cell repertoires in COVID-19. Looking at the study overall: Both acute and convalescent COVID-19 samples were obtained from the United States, Italy and Spain. Sources were T cells, B-cell-depleted T cells, or PBMCs; the material itself was cDNA or gDNA.

Per the original data handling: Cell counts per sample came from amplifying reference gene primers. Assay: immunoSEQ multiplex PCR; the TCRdb copy retains only in-frame clones and omits some. Clone size and V and J calls were adopted from that table, with D and trimming inferred from the DNA. The data hold approximately 92,000 clones, with roughly 70% observed a single time. This clone was found a few times. The CDR3 covers 15 residues. From germline, CDR1 is SGHKS and CDR2 YYEKEE (reference sequence). Trimming cost V 4 bases and J 8 bases, with 18 bases left between them. This receptor was taken from a woman aged 60-75 years in a cohort sampled during active or convalescent COVID-19. V is TRBV5-5 and J is TRBJ1-4; D is unresolved. Sample: peripheral blood. The CDR3 DNA reads TGTGCCAGCAGCCGAGGGCAGGACTTAACGGAAAAACTGTTTTTT. It specifies CASSRGQDLTEKLFF.